This T cell receptor (beta chain) was captured by sequencing in a study of blood T cell repertoires in COVID-19. A word on this clone: Other DNA variants within this sample encode the same CDR3.

Some clones are missing from TCRdb's copy, which holds only in-frame ones; the method was immunoSEQ multiplex PCR. The repertoire holds around 310,000 clones, with around 90% as singletons. Germline V gives CDR1 SNHLY, CDR2 FYNNEI. CDR3 length equals 14 residues. V lost 2 bases and J 4 bases, leaving 12 bases between the germline ends. The receptor comes from a woman aged 25 to 39 with COVID-19, enrolled during active disease. The chain employs TRBV2 and TRBJ2-7; weak D call: TRBD2 (5 bases). The sequencing sample was made of peripheral blood. The CDR3 is CASSELAVTYEQYF. As DNA, the CDR3 is TGTGCCAGCAGTGAACTAGCCGTGACGTACGAGCAGTACTTC.